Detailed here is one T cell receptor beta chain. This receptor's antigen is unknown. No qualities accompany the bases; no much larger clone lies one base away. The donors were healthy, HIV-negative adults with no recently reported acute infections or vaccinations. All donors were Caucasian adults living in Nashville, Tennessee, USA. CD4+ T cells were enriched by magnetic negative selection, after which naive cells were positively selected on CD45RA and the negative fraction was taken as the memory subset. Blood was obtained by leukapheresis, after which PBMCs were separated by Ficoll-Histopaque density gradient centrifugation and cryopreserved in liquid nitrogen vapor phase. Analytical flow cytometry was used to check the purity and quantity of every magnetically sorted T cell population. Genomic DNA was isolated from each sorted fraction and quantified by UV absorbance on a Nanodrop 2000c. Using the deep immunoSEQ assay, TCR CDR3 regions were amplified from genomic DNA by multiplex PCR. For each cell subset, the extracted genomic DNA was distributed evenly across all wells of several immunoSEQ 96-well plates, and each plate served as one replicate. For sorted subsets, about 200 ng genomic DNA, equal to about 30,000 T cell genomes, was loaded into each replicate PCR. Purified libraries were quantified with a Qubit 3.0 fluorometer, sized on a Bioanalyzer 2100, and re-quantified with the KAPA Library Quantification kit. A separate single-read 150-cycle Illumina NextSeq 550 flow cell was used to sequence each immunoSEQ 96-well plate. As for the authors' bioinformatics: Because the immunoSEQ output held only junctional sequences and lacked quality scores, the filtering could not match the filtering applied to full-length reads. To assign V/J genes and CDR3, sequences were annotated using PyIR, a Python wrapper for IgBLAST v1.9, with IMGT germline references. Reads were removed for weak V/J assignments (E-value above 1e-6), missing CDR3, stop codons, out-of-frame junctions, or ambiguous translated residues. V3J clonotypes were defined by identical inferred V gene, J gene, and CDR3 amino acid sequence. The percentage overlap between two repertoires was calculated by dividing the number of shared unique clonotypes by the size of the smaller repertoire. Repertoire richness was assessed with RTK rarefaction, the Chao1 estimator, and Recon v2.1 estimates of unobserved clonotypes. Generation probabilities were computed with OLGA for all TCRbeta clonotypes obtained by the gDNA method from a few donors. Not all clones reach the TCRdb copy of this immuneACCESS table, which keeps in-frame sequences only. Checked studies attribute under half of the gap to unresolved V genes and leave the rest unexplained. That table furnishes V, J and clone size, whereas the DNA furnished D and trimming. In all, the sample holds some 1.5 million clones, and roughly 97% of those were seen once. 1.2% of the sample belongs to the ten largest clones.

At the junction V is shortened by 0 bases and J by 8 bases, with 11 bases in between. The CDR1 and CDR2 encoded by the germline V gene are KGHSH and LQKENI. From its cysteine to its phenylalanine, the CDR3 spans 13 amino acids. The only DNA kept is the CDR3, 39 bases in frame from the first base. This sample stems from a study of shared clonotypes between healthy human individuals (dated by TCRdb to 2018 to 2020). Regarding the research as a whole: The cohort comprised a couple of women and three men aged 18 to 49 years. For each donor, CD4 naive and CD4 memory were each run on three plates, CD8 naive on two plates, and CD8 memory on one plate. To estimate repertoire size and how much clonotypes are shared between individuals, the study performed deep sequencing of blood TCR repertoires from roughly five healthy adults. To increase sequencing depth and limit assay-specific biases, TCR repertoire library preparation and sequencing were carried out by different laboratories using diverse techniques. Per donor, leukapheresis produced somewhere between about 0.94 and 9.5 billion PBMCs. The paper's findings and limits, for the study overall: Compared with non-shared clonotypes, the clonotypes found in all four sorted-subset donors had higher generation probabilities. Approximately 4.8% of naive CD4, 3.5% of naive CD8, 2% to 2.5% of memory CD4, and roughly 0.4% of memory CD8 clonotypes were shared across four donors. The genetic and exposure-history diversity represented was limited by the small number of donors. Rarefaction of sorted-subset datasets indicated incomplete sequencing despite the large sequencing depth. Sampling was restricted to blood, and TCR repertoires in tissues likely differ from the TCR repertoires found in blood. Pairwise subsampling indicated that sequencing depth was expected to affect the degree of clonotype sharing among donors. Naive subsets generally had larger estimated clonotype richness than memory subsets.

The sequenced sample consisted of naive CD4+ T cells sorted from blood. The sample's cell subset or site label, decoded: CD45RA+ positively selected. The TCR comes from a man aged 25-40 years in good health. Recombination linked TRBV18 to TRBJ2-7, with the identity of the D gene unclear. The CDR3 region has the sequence CASSPPQDPQQYF. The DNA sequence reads TGTGCCAGCTCACCACCCCAAGATCCCCAGCAGTACTTC.